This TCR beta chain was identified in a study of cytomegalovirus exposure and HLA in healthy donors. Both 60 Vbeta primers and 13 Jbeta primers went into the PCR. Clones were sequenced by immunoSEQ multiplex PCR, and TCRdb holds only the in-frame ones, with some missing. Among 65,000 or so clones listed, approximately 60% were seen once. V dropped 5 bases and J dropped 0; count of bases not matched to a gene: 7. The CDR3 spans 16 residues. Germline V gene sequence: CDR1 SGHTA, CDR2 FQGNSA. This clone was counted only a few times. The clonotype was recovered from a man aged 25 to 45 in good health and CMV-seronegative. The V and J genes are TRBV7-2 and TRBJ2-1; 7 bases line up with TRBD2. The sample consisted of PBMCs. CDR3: CASSPGAGSSYNEQFF. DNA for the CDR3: TGTGCCAGCAGCCCAGGAGCGGGAAGCTCCTACAATGAGCAGTTCTTC. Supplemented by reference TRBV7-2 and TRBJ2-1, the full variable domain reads GAGVSQSPSNKVTEKGKDVELRCDPISGHTALYWYRQSLGQGLEFLIYFQGNSAPDKSGLPSDRFSAERTGGSVSTLTIQRTQQEDSAVYLCASSPGAGSSYNEQFFGPGTRLTVL.